The 15 T cell receptor beta chains below all came from one sample that was sequenced in a study of cytomegalovirus exposure and HLA in healthy donors. The primer mix had 60 Vbeta and 13 Jbeta primers. Profiling relied on immunoSEQ multiplex PCR, and the TCRdb table lists in-frame clones only, not all of them. Seen here are tens of thousands of clones, 70% to 90% observed once, and the top ten hold under 7%. The sequenced sample consisted of PBMCs. The receptors originated from a male donor in good health and CMV-seronegative.

This clone was seen a handful of times. The genes are TRBV4-2 and TRBJ2-1; tentative D call: TRBD2 (6 bases). Germline V gene sequence: CDR1 LGHNA, CDR2 YNFKEQ. Trimming stripped 4 bases from V and 9 bases from J, with 22 bases between. This CDR3 is 16 amino acids long. The CDR3 nucleotides are TGTGCCAGCAGCCCATCGCGTGTGGGACTCTTAAGTGAGCAGTTCTTC. Amino acid sequence: CASSPSRVGLLSEQFF.

The chain uses TRBV2 and TRBJ2-1; tentatively, D is TRBD1 (6 bases). The CDR3 has 15 amino acids. The germline gives CDR1 SNHLY, CDR2 FYNNEI. V gave up 7 bases and J gave up 2 bases, with 15 bases separating them. The CDR3, as DNA: TGTGCCAGCAAAAGCACAGGGTTCACCTACAATGAGCAGTTCTTC. This translates into CASKSTGFTYNEQFF.

The gene calls are TRBV6-1 and TRBJ1-5; 10 nucleotides match TRBD1. V was clipped by 6 bases and J by 11 bases; unmatched bases: 10. CDR3 length equals 14 residues. Germline CDR1 MNHNS, CDR2 SASEGT. The CDR3 DNA is TGTGCCAGCAGCGGACAGGGGGATCATTCGGCCCAGCATTTT. Amino acids: CASSGQGDHSAQHF.

The V gene is TRBV5-1, the J gene TRBJ1-1; D not certain. V was shortened by 4 bases and J by 4 bases, with 11 bases between the two germline ends. CDR1 and CDR2 from the germline V gene are SGHRS and YFSETQ. The CDR3 length is 13 residues. This CDR3 reads CASSLDGVTEAFF. As DNA, the CDR3 is TGCGCCAGCAGCCTGGATGGAGTCACTGAAGCTTTCTTT.

The J gene is TRBJ2-7, the V gene TRBV7-9, with D possibly TRBD1 on 6 matching bases. CDR1 is SEHNR and CDR2 is FQNEAQ in the germline V gene (reference sequence). This CDR3 is 14 amino acids long. Deletions cut 5 bases from V and 5 bases from J, with 16 bases between. The CDR3, as DNA: TGTGCCAGCAGCGTCCGGGACAAAGGCCACGAGCAGTACTTC. This gives the protein CASSVRDKGHEQYF.

The V gene is TRBV27, the J gene TRBJ1-3; D is perhaps TRBD1 (6 bases). V was cut by 5 bases and J by 0 bases, with 11 bases left in between. Germline loops: CDR1 MNHEY, CDR2 SMNVEV (reference sequence). The CDR3 covers 15 residues. CDR3 DNA sequence: TGTGCCAGCAGTAAGGACAGTTACTCTGGAAACACCATATATTTT. Translated: CASSKDSYSGNTIYF.

The chain recombines TRBV7-3 with TRBJ2-3, with 11 bases matching TRBD2. Looked up from germline, CDR1 is SGHTA and CDR2 is FQGTGA. The CDR3 has 16 residues. V gave up 4 bases and J gave up 2 bases; unmatched junction bases: 5. The CDR3, as DNA: TGTGCCAGCAGCTGGTCGACTAGCGGGGACACAGATACGCAGTATTTT. Amino acid sequence: CASSWSTSGDTDTQYF.

The chain joins TRBV19 to TRBJ2-7; 9 bases match TRBD1. The length of the CDR3 is 15 residues. V dropped 3 bases and J dropped 3; count of bases not matched to a gene: 6. From germline, CDR1 is LNHDA and CDR2 SQIVND (reference sequence). DNA for the CDR3: TGTGCCAGTAGTATCGGGACAGGGAGAAGCTACGAGCAGTACTTC. Translation: CASSIGTGRSYEQYF.

This clone was seen a single time. V is TRBV27 and J is TRBJ2-3; 11 bases are shared with TRBD2. There are 16 residues in the CDR3. Germline CDR1 and CDR2: MNHEY and SMNVEV (reference sequence). With V trimmed by 7 bases and J by 0 bases, 6 bases remained unmatched. As DNA, the CDR3 is TGTGCCAGCAACAGGGGACTAGCGGTTAGCACAGATACGCAGTATTTT. It encodes CASNRGLAVSTDTQYF.

The chain uses TRBV20-1 and TRBJ2-1; D is ambiguous. Trimming left V 0 bases short and J 7 bases short, with 4 bases between. CDR3 length: 11 residues. Germline V gene lookup returns CDR1 DFQATT and CDR2 SNEGSKA (reference sequence). The CDR3 nucleotides are TGCAGTGCTAGAGATCCTAATGAGCAGTTCTTC. This translates into CSARDPNEQFF.

CDR3 DNA: TGCGCCAGCAGCCCACCCCTCGGCTCTGGAAACACCATATATTTT. Translation gives CASSPPLGSGNTIYF. The V call is TRBV5-1, the J call TRBJ1-3; D is undetermined. The CDR3 extends over 15 amino acids. Germline CDR1 and CDR2: SGHRS and YFSETQ. V shed 4 bases and J shed 0 bases, with 11 bases lying between them.

J is TRBJ2-7 and V is TRBV18, with D perhaps TRBD1 (7 bases). The length of the CDR3 is 13 residues. Germline CDR1 reads KGHSH; CDR2 reads LQKENI. Trimming cost V 5 bases and J 4 bases, with 12 bases left between them. The CDR3 nucleotides are TGTGCCAGCTCAGCGGGACAGTTTTACGAGCAGTACTTC. Translating gives CASSAGQFYEQYF.

The V and J genes are TRBV5-4 and TRBJ2-5, with TRBD2 matching 9 bases. This CDR3 is 15 amino acids long. V was pared by 7 bases and J by 4 bases, with 11 bases of the junction left unmatched. In germline, CDR1 is SGHNT, CDR2 YYREEE (reference sequence). Here the CDR3 reads CASWYGGGALETQYF. CDR3 bases: TGTGCCAGCTGGTACGGCGGGGGGGCATTAGAGACCCAGTACTTC.

The J gene is TRBJ2-7, the V gene TRBV4-3, with 7 nucleotides matching TRBD1. V lost 4 bases and J lost 2; bases outside the gene matches: 11. Germline V gene lookup returns CDR1 LGHNA and CDR2 YSLEER. This CDR3 has 16 residues. CDR3 in amino acids: CASSRMTGLPPYEQYF. DNA of the CDR3: TGCGCCAGCAGCCGAATGACAGGGCTACCCCCCTACGAGCAGTACTTC.

The chain employs TRBV18 and TRBJ2-5, with 9 positions matching TRBD1. With V trimmed by 5 bases and J by 5 bases, 12 bases remained unmatched. This CDR3 is built from 16 residues. Germline CDR1 and CDR2: KGHSH and LQKENI. CDR3 in amino acids: CASSSAGTGNGETQYF. The CDR3 DNA reads TGTGCCAGCTCATCGGCCGGGACAGGGAACGGGGAGACCCAGTACTTC.